Detailed here is one TCR beta chain. Its antigen is unknown. These data come from a study of OX40 agonist ivuxolimab in advanced cancers. For the study at large: Ivuxolimab doses were 0.01, 0.1, 0.3, 1.5, 3 or 10 mg/kg every 2 weeks. Regarding the study as a whole: There was clonal expansion of CD4+ and CD8+ blood T cells by week 6 at 0.1 to 3.0 mg/kg.

With 5 bases removed from V and 4 bases from J, the gap between germline ends came to 12 bases. This CDR3 has 14 residues. The germline V gene encodes CDR1 SGHVS and CDR2 FQNEAQ. Sequencing used immunoSEQ multiplex PCR; TCRdb keeps in-frame clones, though not all of them. This table has some 98,000 clones, more than 85% appearing once. The chain recombines TRBV7-8 with TRBJ1-3, with D possibly matching TRBD1 (5 bases). The sample in question was CD4+ or CD8+ T cells sorted from blood, obtained in a trial of the OX40 agonist ivuxolimab. The sequence came from an adult with an advanced solid tumor such as melanoma, head and neck, liver or kidney cancer. CDR3 nucleotide sequence: TGTGCCAGCAGCCAAGGGACGACCGGAAACACCATATATTTT. Protein: CASSQGTTGNTIYF.